The clone carrying this T cell receptor (beta chain) was detected only a few times. There are 14 residues in the CDR3. V trimming: 3 bases; J trimming: 3 bases; junction bases outside the gene matches: 5. Germline V gene sequence: CDR1 SQVTM, CDR2 ANQGSEA. These data come from a study of T-cell reconstitution after alpha-beta-depleted transplantation in children. During its preparation, the TCRbeta library received unique molecular identifiers. MiXCR was run by TCRdb on the PCR reads, yielding one entry per CDR3 protein. In the table there are some 550,000 distinct CDR3 sequences, approximately 20% of which are singletons.

The chain joins TRBV29-1 to TRBJ2-7; 10 nucleotides line up with TRBD1. This clonotype was obtained from a human donor who donated a stem cell graft to a child with acute lymphoblastic leukemia. Sequencing used PBMCs from the stem cell graft donor, obtained from the stem cell graft. The chain's CDR3 is CSVEMGQGNYEQYF. The CDR3 DNA is TGCAGCGTTGAGATGGGACAGGGGAACTACGAGCAGTACTTC.